The clone carrying this T cell receptor (beta chain) was seen only a few times. This CDR3 region has 15 residues. Germline V gene sequence: CDR1 KGHSH, CDR2 LQKENI. After removal of 3 bases from V and 2 bases from J, the junction contained 7 bases not matched to a gene. The sample originates from a study of blood T cell repertoires in COVID-19. Whole-study context: COVID-19 samples collected from the United States, Italy and Spain covered acute and convalescent phases. Sources were T cells, B-cell-depleted T cells, or PBMCs; the material itself was cDNA or gDNA.

While infection was still active, Seattle patients were enrolled and then followed longitudinally. Under the authors' procedure: Using reference gene primer amplification, nucleated cell counts were estimated. The method was immunoSEQ multiplex PCR; TCRdb's version includes in-frame clones alone and lacks a portion of them. That table furnishes V, J and clone size, whereas the DNA furnished D and trimming. Among some 250,000 clones listed, roughly nine tenths were seen once. V usage is TRBV18 and J usage is TRBJ2-7, with 7 bases lining up with TRBD1. Sequences were obtained from peripheral blood. The source is a woman aged 25-40 years with COVID-19, enrolled during active disease. Written as DNA, the CDR3 is TGTGCCAGCTCACCCGGGACAGCCTTTACCTACGAGCAGTACTTC. Protein sequence: CASSPGTAFTYEQYF.